The text below deals with one T cell receptor (beta chain). Its antigen is not identified. Indicated time point: week 11, during vaccination. In the vaccine, a single dose held 300 ug of the mutant IDH1 20-mer peptide, along with topical imiquimod. This table comes from immunoSEQ multiplex PCR, and its TCRdb copy is limited to in-frame clones, with some not included. The table lists about 66,000 clones, approximately 84% of them singletons. Germline V gene sequence: CDR1 LNHDA, CDR2 SQIVND (reference sequence). V lost 1 base to trimming and J lost 5 bases, with 7 bases between them. This CDR3 is 13 amino acids long. This entry is derived from a study of a mutant IDH1 vaccine in newly diagnosed glioma. Study-level information: Vaccinations, eight in total, occurred in weeks 1, 3, 5, 7, 11, 15, 19, 23. With temozolomide cycles, or 4-6 weeks after radiotherapy alone, vaccination was started. Study-level points and caveats: Among top peripheral T cell clonotypes, changes seemed unrelated to pseudoprogression.

The sample consisted of PBMCs, taken from a glioma patient whose treatment included an IDH1 peptide vaccine. This TCR was recovered from a woman in her fifties or sixties with glioma. The J gene is TRBJ2-3, the V gene TRBV19; TRBD2 might be the D (5 bases). In DNA form, the CDR3 reads TGTGCCAGTAGTATAGGTGGAGGAGATACGCAGTATTTT. Translation: CASSIGGGDTQYF.